The sequence of this T cell receptor beta chain was determined in a study of blood T cell repertoires in COVID-19. Study-level information: Acute-phase and convalescent COVID-19 samples originated in the United States, Italy and Spain. Sources were T cells, B-cell-depleted T cells, or PBMCs; the material itself was cDNA or gDNA.

Germline lookup yields CDR1 MNHEY and CDR2 SVGAGI. CDR3 length: 13 residues. The ends were cut back, 3 bases at V and 8 bases at J, with 11 bases in the middle. How the authors handled the data: Amplified reference gene primers provided the basis for estimating nucleated cell counts. Measured with immunoSEQ multiplex PCR; TCRdb has only the in-frame clones, and not every one. V and J calls and clone size follow that table, whereas D and trimming were derived from the DNA. Among 140,000 to 150,000 clones listed, around nine tenths were seen once. The receptor was derived from a human donor in a cohort sampled during active COVID-19. The rearrangement links TRBV6-5 to TRBJ2-1; D gene uncertain. The sample was peripheral blood. The CDR3 sequence: CASSYRASHEQFF. The CDR3 coding sequence is TGTGCCAGCAGTTATCGAGCGAGCCATGAGCAGTTCTTC.